The clone carrying this TCR beta chain was seen a few times. No antigen is known for it. The sample is drawn from a study of beta chain features in type 1 diabetes. Overall study findings and caveats: Shorter TCRB CDR3s, moderately but significantly so, marked every one of the four CD4+ subsets in Type 1 diabetes patients. Type 1 diabetes patients showed fewer insertions and more deletions at VDJ junctions.

By way of CD45RO/CCR7/CD25/CD127/CD95/CD27, the CD4+ regulatory, stem cell-like memory, central memory and naive cells were sorted. Sorted cells reached over 95% purity in every population. Expressed TCRB transcripts were sequenced after all isolated RNA was converted to cDNA. TCRdb's table, derived via immunoSEQ multiplex PCR, lists solely in-frame clones and lacks some. The table shows more than 550,000 clones, with around 15% occurring only once. The J segment lost 7 bases and the V segment lost 1 base, leaving 3 bases of the junction unmatched. The germline CDR1 and CDR2 sequences are KGHSH and LQKENI. This CDR3 contains 15 residues.

Input material: naive CD4+ T cells from blood. The gene calls are TRBV18 and TRBJ1-6, with 8 bases lining up with TRBD1. The sequence was collected from a man between 18 and 35 years old with type 1 diabetes. CDR3 bases: TGTGCCAGCTCACCACTACAGGGGGAGAATTCACCCCTCCACTTT. Translation gives CASSPLQGENSPLHF.